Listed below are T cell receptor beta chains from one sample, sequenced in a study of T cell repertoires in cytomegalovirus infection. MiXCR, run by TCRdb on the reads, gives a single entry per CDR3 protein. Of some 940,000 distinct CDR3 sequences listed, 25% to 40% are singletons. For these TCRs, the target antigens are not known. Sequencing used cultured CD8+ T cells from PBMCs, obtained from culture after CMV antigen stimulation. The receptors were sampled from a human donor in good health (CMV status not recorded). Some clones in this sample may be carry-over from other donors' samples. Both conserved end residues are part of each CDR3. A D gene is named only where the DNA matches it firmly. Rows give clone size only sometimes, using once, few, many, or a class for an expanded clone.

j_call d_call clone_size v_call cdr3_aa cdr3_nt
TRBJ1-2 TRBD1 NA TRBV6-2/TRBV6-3 CASNRDRGHGYTF TGTGCCAGCAACCGGGACAGGGGGCACGGCTACACCTTC
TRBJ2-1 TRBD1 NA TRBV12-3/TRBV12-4 CASSRQGEGSPAQFF TGTGCCAGCAGTAGACAGGGTGAGGGGTCACCAGCGCAGTTCTTC
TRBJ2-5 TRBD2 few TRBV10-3 CAISESLAEYQETQYF TGTGCCATCAGTGAGTCTCTAGCGGAGTACCAAGAGACCCAGTACTTC
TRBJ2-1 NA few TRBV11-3 CASSSPDEGDEQFF TGTGCCAGCAGCTCCCCCGATGAAGGAGATGAGCAGTTCTTC
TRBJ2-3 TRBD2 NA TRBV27 CASSTLTGLAGVSTDTQYF TGTGCCAGCAGTACCCTGACGGGACTAGCGGGGGTAAGCACAGATACGCAGTATTTT
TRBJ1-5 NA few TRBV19 CASSIRGREFSNQPQHF TGTGCCAGTAGTATACGGGGCAGGGAGTTTAGCAATCAGCCCCAGCATTTT
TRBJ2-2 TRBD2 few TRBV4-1 CASSRSGGESWTGELFF TGCGCCAGCAGCCGATCTGGGGGGGAGAGTTGGACCGGGGAGCTGTTTTTT
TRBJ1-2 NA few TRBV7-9 CASSNTGSYGYTF TGTGCCAGCAGCAACACAGGGAGCTATGGCTACACCTTC
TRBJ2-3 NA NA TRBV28 CASRGRDTYTDTQYF TGTGCCAGCAGAGGACGGGACACCTACACAGATACGCAGTATTTT
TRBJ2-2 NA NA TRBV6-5 CASSYSRLRHLNTGELFF TGTGCCAGCAGTTACTCGAGATTAAGACACCTGAACACCGGGGAGCTGTTTTTT
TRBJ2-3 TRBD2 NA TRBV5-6 CASTGLQRGRGNTDTQYF TGTGCCAGCACGGGACTACAAAGGGGACGGGGGAATACAGATACGCAGTATTTT
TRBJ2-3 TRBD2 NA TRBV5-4 CASSPTSGASTDTQYF TGTGCCAGCAGCCCTACTAGCGGGGCTAGCACAGATACGCAGTATTTT
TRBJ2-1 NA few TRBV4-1 CASSQDPGAYNEQFF TGCGCCAGCAGCCAAGATCCGGGGGCGTACAATGAGCAGTTCTTC
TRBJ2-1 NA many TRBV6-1 CASSELVWQDADEQFF TGTGCCAGCAGTGAACTGGTTTGGCAGGACGCGGATGAGCAGTTCTTC
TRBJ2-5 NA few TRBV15 CATSRETKETQYF TGTGCCACCAGCAGAGAGACCAAAGAGACCCAGTACTTC
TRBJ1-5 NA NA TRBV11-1 CASSLSSNSNQPQHF TGTGCCAGCAGCTTAAGCAGCAATAGCAATCAGCCCCAGCATTTT
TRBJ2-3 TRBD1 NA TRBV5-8 CASSSGQSHTDTQYF TGTGCCAGCAGTTCGGGACAGTCCCACACAGATACGCAGTATTTT
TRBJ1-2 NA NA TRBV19 CAGSRQGVFYGYTF TGTGCCGGTAGCCGTCAGGGAGTGTTCTATGGCTACACCTTC
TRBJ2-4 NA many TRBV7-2 CASSSQKPKPGAGKNIQYF TGTGCCAGCAGCTCCCAAAAACCCAAACCGGGGGCCGGCAAAAACATTCAGTACTTC
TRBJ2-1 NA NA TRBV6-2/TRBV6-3 CASSYPTSLSSYNEQFF TGTGCCAGCAGTTACCCGACCTCCTTGAGCTCCTACAATGAGCAGTTCTTC
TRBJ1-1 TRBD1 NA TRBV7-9 CASSPQGKTEAFF TGTGCCAGCAGTCCACAGGGGAAAACTGAAGCTTTCTTT
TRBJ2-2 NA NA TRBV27 CASSLGGLAGELFF TGTGCCAGCAGTTTGGGGGGGCTCGCCGGGGAGCTGTTTTTT
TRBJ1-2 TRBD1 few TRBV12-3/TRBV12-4 CASSLRDRVEGYTF TGTGCCAGCAGTCTCCGGGACAGGGTCGAAGGCTACACCTTC
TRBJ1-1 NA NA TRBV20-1 CSARVRGFRDTEAFF TGCAGTGCTAGAGTACGAGGGTTTCGGGACACTGAAGCTTTCTTT